This T cell receptor (beta chain) stems from a study of blood T cell repertoires in COVID-19. Study in general: The analysed material was cDNA or gDNA that came from T cells, B-cell-depleted T cells, or PBMCs.

CDR1 and CDR2 from the germline V gene are SNHLY and FYNNEI. V dropped 6 bases and J dropped 3 bases, with 6 bases sitting between them. The CDR3 covers 11 residues. Assay used: immunoSEQ multiplex PCR; TCRdb lists only in-frame clones, some missing. The sample lists fewer than 150,000 clones; around 87% were seen once. The sequence was collected from a woman aged 40-49 years with acute or convalescent COVID-19. This sequence joins TRBV2 and TRBJ2-7, with D unresolved. The source material was peripheral blood. CDR3 coding DNA: TGTGCCAGCAGACAGAACTACGAGCAGTACTTC. This translates into CASRQNYEQYF.